One sample yielded the 18 T cell receptor beta chains listed below, sequenced in a study of shared clonotypes between healthy human individuals. Assay: immunoSEQ multiplex PCR; the TCRdb copy retains only in-frame clones and omits some. Of under 600,000 clones detected, about 80% appear once; the ten largest clones hold around 12%. The source material was PBMCs. The source is a woman aged 40 to 50 in good health. Some clones in this sample may be carry-over from other donors' samples.

This rearrangement joins TRBV7-8 to TRBJ1-4; TRBD1 matches 9 bases. CDR1 and CDR2 (germline): SGHVS, FQNEAQ. CDR3 length equals 17 residues. J gave up 4 bases and V 1 base, and 7 bases lay outside the gene matches. For the CDR3, the DNA is TGTGCCAGCAGCTTAGGAGGATGGACAGGGGTTAATGAAAAACTGTTTTTT. It yields the protein CASSLGGWTGVNEKLFF.

The chain uses TRBV6-6 and TRBJ2-7; D is undetermined. This CDR3 has 12 residues. Germline V gives CDR1 MNHNY, CDR2 SVGAGI (reference sequence). V lost 5 bases, J lost 6 bases, and 11 bases lay in between. CDR3 nucleotides: TGTGCCAGCAGTACAGCTAGAGGCGAGCAGTACTTC. Its protein product is CASSTARGEQYF.

A remark on this clone: A read error may explain this, as a much larger clone is one base away. The sample holds other DNA sequences that translate to the same CDR3. V usage is TRBV7-2 and J usage is TRBJ1-1; 7 nucleotides line up with TRBD1. Germline CDR1 SGHTA, CDR2 FQGNSA. V lost 6 bases and J lost 1; bases outside the gene matches: 5. The CDR3 extends over 14 amino acids. The CDR3 nucleotides are TGTGCCAGCAGTCCCGGGACAGCGAACACTGAAGCTTTCTTT. Amino acids: CASSPGTANTEAFF.

The rearrangement links TRBV7-2 to TRBJ2-2, with D unclear. V gave up 1 base and J gave up 4 bases, with 13 bases separating them. Per the germline V gene, CDR1 is SGHTA and CDR2 is FQGNSA. This CDR3 has 16 amino acids. The CDR3 DNA sequence: TGTGCCAGCAGCTTAGGTGGAGCCCTTGGCACCGGGGAGCTGTTTTTT. Its translation: CASSLGGALGTGELFF.

This chain connects TRBV30 to TRBJ1-3; perhaps TRBD1 as D (5 bases). The CDR3 sequence is 14 residues long. Germline CDR1 GTSNPN, CDR2 SVGIG (reference sequence). The V end lost 3 bases, the J end lost 2 bases, and 11 bases lay between the germline ends. The CDR3 reads CAWRPGIAGNTIYF. CDR3 nucleotides: TGTGCCTGGAGGCCAGGGATTGCTGGAAACACCATATATTTT.

The gene calls are TRBV5-6 and TRBJ1-1; D gene uncertain. The germline V and J ends were trimmed by 1 base and 3 bases, with 7 bases remaining between them. Germline V lookup: CDR1 SGHDT, CDR2 YYEEEE. CDR3 length equals 13 residues. CDR3 in DNA: TGTGCCAGCAGCTTGTTCCGGGACACTGAAGCTTTCTTT. Its translation is CASSLFRDTEAFF.

V gene TRBV7-2 combines with J gene TRBJ1-1, with D tentatively TRBD1 (5 bases). The V end lost 1 base, the J end lost 0 bases, and 15 bases lay between the germline ends. The CDR3 sequence is 17 residues long. Germline V CDR1 and CDR2: SGHTA, FQGNSA. This CDR3 is CASSLGPGRAMNTEAFF. The CDR3 DNA is TGTGCCAGCAGCTTAGGCCCGGGACGAGCCATGAACACTGAAGCTTTCTTT.

Comments on this clone: Other DNA sequences in the sample encode the same CDR3. V usage is TRBV30 and J usage is TRBJ1-5; 8 bases are a match to TRBD1. The CDR3 consists of 13 residues. The germline V gene has CDR1 GTSNPN and CDR2 SVGIG (reference sequence). The V and J ends lost 0 bases and 5 bases, in that order; junction bases with no gene match: 0. CDR3 sequence: CAWSVQGDQPQHF. In DNA form, the CDR3 reads TGTGCCTGGAGTGTACAGGGGGATCAGCCCCAGCATTTT.

J is TRBJ1-4 and V is TRBV7-9; no firm D call. The germline V and J ends were trimmed by 5 bases and 5 bases, with 15 bases remaining between them. The CDR3 is made up of 15 amino acids. CDR1 is SEHNR and CDR2 is FQNEAQ in the germline V gene (reference sequence). In DNA, the CDR3 is TGTGCCAGCAGCCTTTCGGGCAGCAGAAATGAAAAACTGTTTTTT. Translation: CASSLSGSRNEKLFF.

The genes are TRBV14 and TRBJ1-2; D perhaps matches TRBD1 (6 bases). Germline CDR1 is SGHDN and CDR2 is FVKESK. This CDR3 has 13 residues. Trimming took off 5 bases at V and 7 bases at J, with 14 bases between the two ends. The DNA of the CDR3 is TGTGCCAGCAGCTTCTACAGGGAGGGTGGCTACACCTTC. It specifies CASSFYREGGYTF. The full variable domain, with the rest looked up from reference TRBV14 and TRBJ1-2, is EAGVTQFPSHSVIEKGQTVTLRCDPISGHDNLYWYRRVMGKEIKFLLHFVKESKQDESGMPNNRFLAERTGGTYSTLKVQPAELEDSGVYFCASSFYREGGYTFGSGTRLTVV.

J is TRBJ1-2 and V is TRBV7-2; 8 bases align to TRBD1. Germline values: CDR1 SGHTA, CDR2 FQGNSA. V dropped 5 bases and J dropped 4; count of bases not matched to a gene: 6. The CDR3 is made up of 14 amino acids. CDR3 DNA sequence: TGTGCCAGCAGCGTGACAGGGGCAATCTATGGCTACACCTTC. Its translation is CASSVTGAIYGYTF.

This clone appeared many times. This rearrangement joins TRBV25-1 to TRBJ2-2; 8 nucleotides align to TRBD2. CDR1 is MGHDK, CDR2 SYGVNS, per germline. The CDR3 covers 15 residues. V lost 8 bases and J lost 3; bases outside the gene matches: 8. The CDR3 region has the DNA TGTGCCAGCGGGGGACTAGATAGAGACACCGGGGAGCTGTTTTTT. Protein sequence: CASGGLDRDTGELFF.

The J gene is TRBJ2-1, the V gene TRBV20-1; D not certain. CDR1 and CDR2 (germline): DFQATT, SNEGSKA (reference sequence). This CDR3 comprises 10 residues. The CDR3 DNA sequence: TGCAGCCCTCTTGGGAATGAGCAGTTCTTC. It specifies CSPLGNEQFF.

The V and J genes are TRBV29-1 and TRBJ1-2; D is undetermined. Germline-derived CDR1 and CDR2 are SQVTM and ANQGSEA. The CDR3 covers 14 residues. V lost 4 bases, J lost 4 bases, and 16 bases lay in between. CDR3 protein: CSVASKGATYGYTF. The CDR3 bases are TGCAGCGTTGCGTCTAAGGGAGCTACCTATGGCTACACCTTC.

V is TRBV18 and J is TRBJ1-4; D may be TRBD1 (5 bases). CDR1 and CDR2 (germline): KGHSH, LQKENI. Trimming took off 1 base at V and 7 bases at J, with 13 bases between the two ends. This CDR3 is 15 amino acids long. The CDR3 loop reads CASSPREGDGEKLFF. The DNA for the CDR3 is TGTGCCAGCTCACCACGGGAAGGGGACGGTGAAAAACTGTTTTTT.

In the case of this clone: It differs at one base from a far larger clone, so likely a read error. The same CDR3 can be traced to other DNA sequences in this sample. The chain employs TRBV30 and TRBJ2-5; no clear D gene. CDR1 is GTSNPN and CDR2 is SVGIG in the germline V gene (reference sequence). This CDR3 spans 13 amino acids. CDR3 coding DNA: TGCGCCTGGAGTCACGGCAGTCGGGAGACCCAGTACTTC. Translation gives CAWSHGSRETQYF.

Only one count was recorded for this clone. V gene TRBV19 combines with J gene TRBJ2-7; D is ambiguous. Trimming shortened V by 3 bases and J by 7 bases, and 7 bases separated the two germline ends. CDR1 and CDR2 from the germline V gene are LNHDA and SQIVND (reference sequence). The CDR3 is made up of 11 amino acids. In DNA form, the CDR3 reads TGTGCCAGTAGTATGGGGAATGAGCAGTACTTC. Amino acid sequence: CASSMGNEQYF. The full variable domain, completed using reference TRBV19 and TRBJ2-7, is DGGITQSPKYLFRKEGQNVTLSCEQNLNHDAMYWYRQDPGQGLRLIYYSQIVNDFQKGDIAEGYSVSREKKESFPLTVTSAQKNPTAFYLCASSMGNEQYFGPGTRLTVT.

The J gene is TRBJ1-2, the V gene TRBV7-2; no reliable D call. V was clipped by 8 bases and J by 2 bases, with 15 bases between them. The CDR3 loop spans 14 amino acids. The germline V gene has CDR1 SGHTA and CDR2 FQGNSA. The chain's CDR3 is CASSSATLNYGYTF. The DNA of the CDR3 is TGTGCCAGCTCCAGCGCCACCCTAAACTATGGCTACACCTTC.